The clone carrying this T cell receptor beta chain showed up many times. Its target is not known. V shed 2 bases and J shed 5 bases, with 10 bases lying between them. The CDR3 sequence is 13 residues long. Germline V gene sequence: CDR1 SGHDT, CDR2 YYEEEE. The data originate from a study of neurological immune-mediated disorders. The study, taken as a whole, reports: HTLV-1-associated myelopathy led in TCR clonal expansion, while multiple sclerosis ranked lowest, below healthy controls.

5'RACE with 10-nucleotide random UMIs produced the cDNA. TCRdb reprocessed the 5' RACE reads with MiXCR, giving one entry per CDR3 protein. In the table there are about 60,000 distinct CDR3 sequences, 3.7% of which are singletons. PBMCs stored at -80 C, 2 million in total, were the source of the unsorted libraries. The rearrangement joins TRBV5-6 to TRBJ1-1, with D maybe TRBD1 (5 bases). This receptor was taken from a woman aged 45-65 years with multiple sclerosis. Material: PBMCs. The CDR3 sequence: CASSFPGPTEAFF. The CDR3 bases are TGTGCCAGCAGCTTCCCAGGGCCGACTGAAGCTTTCTTT.